Below are 25 T cell receptor beta chains sequenced from a single sample in a study of blood T cell repertoires in COVID-19. Repertoires were generated with immunoSEQ multiplex PCR, while TCRdb's copy carries only in-frame clones and drops some. The sample consists of about 130,000 clones, less than 90% of them appearing once. Sequenced sample: peripheral blood. All receptors derive from a woman aged 30 to 39 who had recovered from COVID-19.

The genes are TRBV5-1 and TRBJ2-1; 9 bases are shared with TRBD1. This CDR3 spans 15 amino acids. Germline V gene lookup returns CDR1 SGHRS and CDR2 YFSETQ. J gave up 4 bases and V 4 bases, and 6 bases lay outside the gene matches. For the CDR3, the DNA is TGCGCCAGCAGCCAGTCGGGACAGGGTTACAATGAGCAGTTCTTC. It specifies CASSQSGQGYNEQFF.

The chain links TRBV3-1 (or the pseudogene TRBV3-2) to TRBJ2-7; D is possibly TRBD1 (6 bases). The germline V gene encodes CDR1 LGHDT and CDR2 YNNKEL (reference sequence). Trimming shortened V by 1 base and J by 3 bases, and 13 bases separated the two germline ends. The length of the CDR3 is 15 residues. DNA of the CDR3: TGTGCCAGCAGCCAAGTAGCAGGGGCCAACTACGAGCAGTACTTC. It is translated as CASSQVAGANYEQYF.

V is TRBV6-5 and J is TRBJ2-1; 8 nucleotides match TRBD2. The CDR3 is made up of 16 amino acids. V lost 2 bases, J lost 6 bases, and 9 bases stayed unmatched. Looked up from germline, CDR1 is MNHEY and CDR2 is SVGAGI. CDR3 region: CASSYHSGIGSNEQFF. The CDR3 DNA is TGTGCCAGCAGTTACCATAGCGGGATTGGGAGCAATGAGCAGTTCTTC.

The chain employs TRBV2 and TRBJ1-2, with TRBD1 matching 8 bases. CDR1 and CDR2 (germline): SNHLY, FYNNEI. V gave up 6 bases and J gave up 3 bases; unmatched junction bases: 9. The CDR3 is 15 residues long. CDR3 in amino acids: CASSHRTGTHYGYTF. The CDR3 nucleotides read TGTGCCAGCAGCCATCGGACAGGGACCCACTATGGCTACACCTTC.

A single count supports this clone. The CDR3 DNA sequence: TGTGCCACGAAGAGGGGGGGCAGCGGAGGGGAGCTGTTTTTT. Protein: CATKRGGSGGELFF. The chain recombines TRBV10-3 with TRBJ2-2; D perhaps matches TRBD2 (7 bases). V was pared by 10 bases and J by 8 bases, with 20 bases between. CDR3 length: 14 amino acids. The germline CDR1 and CDR2 sequences are ENHRY and SYGVKD.

For the CDR3, the DNA is TGTGCCAGTAGGGATATGACAGAACCGAACACTGAAGCTTTCTTT. It yields the protein CASRDMTEPNTEAFF. The chain has TRBV19 and TRBJ1-1, with D maybe TRBD1 (5 bases). V was trimmed by 6 bases and J by 1 base, leaving 15 bases between them. The CDR3 length is 15 residues. Germline V gene lookup returns CDR1 LNHDA and CDR2 SQIVND (reference sequence).

This chain joins TRBV4-1 and TRBJ2-5, with 7 bases that match TRBD1. The CDR3 has 15 residues. Germline-derived CDR1 and CDR2 are MGHRA and YSYEKL. Trimming at V came to 0 bases and at J to 3 bases, leaving 4 bases not matched to a gene. The CDR3: CASSQDMTGKETQYF. CDR3 DNA: TGCGCCAGCAGCCAAGATATGACAGGGAAAGAGACCCAGTACTTC.

The V and J genes are TRBV7-2 and TRBJ2-7; D is possibly TRBD1 (5 bases). The CDR3 is 14 amino acids. Germline CDR1 reads SGHTA; CDR2 reads FQGNSA. Trimming left V 2 bases short and J 5 bases short, with 13 bases between. The CDR3, as DNA: TGTGCCAGCAGCTTACAGGGCAGCTCGAACGAGCAGTACTTC. It is translated as CASSLQGSSNEQYF.

The chain couples TRBV27 to TRBJ2-7; a possible D gene is TRBD1 (6 bases). The CDR3 has 14 residues. V was cut by 6 bases and J by 3 bases, with 15 bases left in between. Germline V CDR1 and CDR2: MNHEY, SMNVEV (reference sequence). The CDR3 coding sequence is TGTGCCAGCAGAGGTACAGGGAGAGGCTACGAGCAGTACTTC. This gives the protein CASRGTGRGYEQYF.

The chain recombines TRBV29-1 with TRBJ2-3; TRBD2 is a possible D gene (6 bases). The germline CDR1 and CDR2 sequences are SQVTM and ANQGSEA. Trimming took off 7 bases at V and 0 bases at J, with 20 bases between the two ends. This CDR3 has 16 residues. CDR3 coding DNA: TGCAGCGCTAGTACCATAGCGGTAGCTAGCACAGATACGCAGTATTTT. This sequence encodes CSASTIAVASTDTQYF.

The V and J genes are TRBV6-5 and TRBJ1-3, with D tentatively TRBD1 (5 bases). The germline V gene encodes CDR1 MNHEY and CDR2 SVGAGI. V dropped 5 bases and J dropped 4 bases, with 12 bases sitting between them. The CDR3 covers 14 residues. The CDR3 nucleotides read TGTGCCAGCAGTAAACAGGCGACGGGAAACACCATATATTTT. The encoded protein is CASSKQATGNTIYF.

The gene calls are TRBV23-1 and TRBJ2-5, with 14 bases identical to TRBD2. TRBV23-1 qualifies as an ORF whose function is uncertain. The CDR3 consists of 18 residues. Losses at the gene ends were 8 bases for V and 5 bases for J; bases not matched to a gene: 16. DNA for the CDR3: TGCGCCAGCGGAGAATCGGGACTAGCGGGAGAGGCGAAGGAGACCCAGTACTTC. Translation: CASGESGLAGEAKETQYF.

This sequence joins TRBV6-2 or TRBV6-3 and TRBJ2-1; 13 nucleotides line up with TRBD2. CDR1 and CDR2 (germline): MNHEY, SVGEGT. The CDR3 loop spans 17 amino acids. The trim removed 4 bases at V and 6 bases at J, leaving 9 bases unmatched. CDR3 nucleotide sequence: TGTGCCAGCAGTTTAAGGACTAGCGGGAGAATCAGCAATGAGCAGTTCTTC. This codes for CASSLRTSGRISNEQFF.

This clone was counted only a few times. V and J are TRBV12-5 and TRBJ1-5, with D unresolved. Germline V gene lookup returns CDR1 LGHNT and CDR2 FRNRAP. Trimming removed 4 bases at V and 0 bases at J, with 16 bases between. The CDR3 runs 17 residues. This CDR3 reads CASGSHSQVYSNQPQHF. The CDR3 nucleotides are TGTGCTAGTGGTTCCCACTCCCAGGTTTATAGCAATCAGCCCCAGCATTTT.

The chain links TRBV19 to TRBJ1-2; 8 bases agree with TRBD1. The CDR3 consists of 14 residues. Germline V gene data show CDR1 as LNHDA and CDR2 as SQIVND (reference sequence). J gave up 3 bases and V 4 bases, and 4 bases lay outside the gene matches. DNA for the CDR3: TGTGCCAGTAGTAGGGGGACAGGCTACTATGGCTACACCTTC. Translated, it gives CASSRGTGYYGYTF.

V gene TRBV3-1 (or the pseudogene TRBV3-2) combines with J gene TRBJ2-2; TRBD2 might be the D (5 bases). V gave up 4 bases and J gave up 5 bases, with 17 bases separating them. This CDR3 comprises 16 residues. Germline V gene sequence: CDR1 LGHDT, CDR2 YNNKEL (reference sequence). CDR3 sequence (DNA): TGTGCCAGCAGCCCCCTCAGCGGACTGGGGACCGGGGAGCTGTTTTTT. Protein product: CASSPLSGLGTGELFF.

This chain uses TRBV19 with TRBJ1-2; D perhaps matches TRBD1 (5 bases). Germline values: CDR1 LNHDA, CDR2 SQIVND (reference sequence). The CDR3 has 14 amino acids. Between the trimmed V and J ends, which lost 4 bases and 0 bases, there was a span of 9 bases. The CDR3 DNA follows: TGTGCCAGTAGTACGACAGCTTCTAACTATGGCTACACCTTC. It specifies CASSTTASNYGYTF.

This rearrangement joins TRBV5-4 to TRBJ2-5; 9 bases are a match to TRBD2. This CDR3 has 15 residues. Germline V gene sequence: CDR1 SGHNT, CDR2 YYREEE (reference sequence). After removal of 4 bases from V and 1 base from J, the junction contained 5 bases not matched to a gene. CDR3 loop: CASSSGTSSQETQYF. For the CDR3, the DNA is TGTGCCAGCAGCAGCGGGACTAGCAGCCAAGAGACCCAGTACTTC.

This clone has a single count. This chain links TRBV5-1 with TRBJ2-2, with 10 bases that match TRBD1. Germline assignment: CDR1 SGHRS and CDR2 YFSETQ. V lost 0 bases and J lost 4; bases outside the gene matches: 9. The CDR3 length is 18 residues. The CDR3 DNA follows: TGCGCCAGCAGCTTGGGCCTTTCCGGGACAGGGGTCACCGGGGAGCTGTTTTTT. Its translation is CASSLGLSGTGVTGELFF.

The V gene is TRBV11-2, the J gene TRBJ1-1; 7 bases are a match to TRBD1. The CDR3 loop spans 15 amino acids. Germline loops: CDR1 SGHAT, CDR2 FQNNGV. The V segment lost 4 bases and the J segment 1 base; nucleotides outside the gene matches: 6. CDR3 coding DNA: TGTGCCAGCAGCTCCAAAAGGACAGGGAACACTGAAGCTTTCTTT. Residues: CASSSKRTGNTEAFF.

The rearrangement links TRBV11-1 to TRBJ2-1; D is perhaps TRBD1 (5 bases). Germline CDR1 and CDR2: SGHAT and FQDESV (reference sequence). The CDR3 is 15 amino acids. Trimming pared 4 bases from V and 12 bases from J, leaving 22 bases between. The CDR3 here is CASSSLGVVSLGQFF. In DNA, the CDR3 is TGTGCCAGCAGCTCATTAGGGGTTGTTAGTTTGGGGCAGTTCTTC.

The rearrangement joins TRBV14 to TRBJ2-1; 7 bases agree with TRBD1. Per the germline V gene, CDR1 is SGHDN and CDR2 is FVKESK. J gave up 10 bases and V 4 bases, and 4 bases lay outside the gene matches. CDR3 length equals 12 residues. The CDR3 loop is CASSLPRGEQFF. The CDR3 DNA is TGTGCCAGCAGCCTCCCCAGGGGGGAGCAGTTCTTC.

This chain links TRBV10-3 with TRBJ1-1, with TRBD1 identical over 8 bases. The ends lost 11 bases at V and 2 bases at J; junction bases unmatched: 7. The CDR3 extends over 13 amino acids. Germline values: CDR1 ENHRY, CDR2 SYGVKD. The DNA of the CDR3 is TGTGCCGTGGGGGGACAGGAAAACACTGAAGCTTTCTTT. Its translation is CAVGGQENTEAFF.

The chain has TRBV19 and TRBJ2-7; 7 bases are shared with TRBD1. This CDR3 spans 13 amino acids. The V segment lost 4 bases and the J segment 2 bases; nucleotides outside the gene matches: 2. Germline V CDR1 and CDR2: LNHDA, SQIVND (reference sequence). This CDR3 reads CASSTTGAYEQYF. CDR3 sequence (DNA): TGTGCCAGTAGTACCACAGGGGCCTACGAGCAGTACTTC.

CDR3 sequence (DNA): TGTGCCAGTAGTATAACAGGGCCGTCCTACGAGCAGTACTTC. This translates into CASSITGPSYEQYF. The gene calls are TRBV19 and TRBJ2-7, with TRBD1 as a possible D gene (6 bases). Trimming cost V 2 bases and J 1 base, with 9 bases left between them. CDR3 size: 14 residues. Germline CDR1 reads LNHDA; CDR2 reads SQIVND (reference sequence).